This TCR beta chain was observed in a study of regulatory T cells in long-lasting Graves disease. Study as a whole: Treatment with antithyroid drugs for over 5 years, together with positive TSH receptor antibodies, meant persistent Graves' disease. The study, taken as a whole, reports: The study found persistent patients shared more public clonotypes (approximately 2,700) than new patients (about 880).

Time point of the sample: persistent/refractory GD, antithyroid drugs over 5 years with positive TRAb. Following extraction of RNA from PBMCs, that RNA was used to make the TCR library. In this cohort, patients came from an endocrinology department located in Xi'an, China. Building of the TCR beta libraries involved iRepertoire HTBI primers and Arm-PCR of CDR3 regions. MiXCR, run by TCRdb on the multiplex PCR reads, gives a single entry per CDR3 protein. Altogether under 350,000 distinct CDR3 sequences are present, roughly a fifth being singletons, with the ten largest covering about 56%. This clonotype was picked up many times. The antigen remains undetermined. The source is a female donor with Graves disease. This specimen was peripheral blood mononuclear cells (PBMCs), taken when the disease was refractory, from a patient treated with antithyroid drugs.

CDR3 sequence: CSASKDLGIYEQYF. CDR3 DNA sequence: TGCAGTGCTAGTAAGGACTTGGGGATTTACGAGCAGTACTTC. The gene calls are TRBV20-1 and TRBJ2-7; weak D call: TRBD2 (5 bases). The CDR3 spans 14 residues. Looked up from germline, CDR1 is DFQATT and CDR2 is SNEGSKA (reference sequence). Trimming left V 3 bases short and J 4 bases short, with 16 bases between.